Following are 16 T cell receptor beta chains from one sample sequenced in a study of beta chain features in type 1 diabetes. Study-wide results and caveats: The study found moderately but significantly shorter TCRB CDR3s in all four CD4+ subsets of Type 1 diabetes patients.

As every portion of the isolated RNA was reverse transcribed, the sequencing read expressed TCRB transcripts. Clones were read by immunoSEQ multiplex PCR, and TCRdb kept only the in-frame ones, dropping some. The table shows over 120,000 clones, with about 13% occurring only once. The antigens of these receptors remain unknown. Sequencing used central memory CD4+ T cells from blood. The receptors shown here come from a man between 18 and 29 years old with type 1 diabetes.

The chain links TRBV27 to TRBJ1-1, with a weak D call TRBD1 (5 bases). This CDR3 contains 17 residues. CDR1 is MNHEY and CDR2 is SMNVEV in the germline V gene (reference sequence). Deletions cut 5 bases from V and 1 base from J, with 20 bases between. CDR3 bases: TGTGCCAGCAGTCCCCGCCGGTTGACAAGGGGGAACACTGAAGCTTTCTTT. This encodes CASSPRRLTRGNTEAFF.

This clone was recorded a few times. The chain carries TRBV16 and TRBJ1-2; D gene unclear. This CDR3 has 14 residues. With 0 bases removed from V and 1 base from J, the gap between germline ends came to 6 bases. Germline CDR1 is KGHSY and CDR2 is FQNENV. CDR3 amino acids: CASSQSWINYGYTF. The CDR3 DNA reads TGTGCCAGCAGCCAATCTTGGATTAACTATGGCTACACCTTC.

This clone was counted only a few times. The chain recombines TRBV9 with TRBJ2-2; no clear D gene. The length of the CDR3 is 13 residues. Germline V gives CDR1 SGDLS, CDR2 YYNGEE. V was cut by 4 bases and J by 5 bases, with 9 bases left in between. CDR3 amino acids: CASSPRQTGELFF. The CDR3 DNA follows: TGTGCCAGCAGCCCGCGTCAAACCGGGGAGCTGTTTTTT. The full variable domain, in which reference TRBV9 and TRBJ2-2 provide the parts outside the CDR3, is DSGVTQTPKHLITATGQRVTLRCSPRSGDLSVYWYQQSLDQGLQFLIQYYNGEERAKGNILERFSAQQFPDLHSELNLSSLELGDSALYFCASSPRQTGELFFGEGSRLTVL.

This clone has at least ten counts. The rearrangement links TRBV25-1 to TRBJ1-4, with D perhaps TRBD1 (5 bases). CDR3 size: 15 residues. CDR1 is MGHDK and CDR2 is SYGVNS in the germline V gene. Trimming took off 0 bases at V and 7 bases at J, with 12 bases between the two ends. CDR3 DNA: TGTGCCAGCAGTGAATACCCGGGGCGGGGTGAAAAACTGTTTTTT. Its protein product is CASSEYPGRGEKLFF. Full variable domain (missing parts from reference TRBV25-1 and TRBJ1-4): EADIYQTPRYLVIGTGKKITLECSQTMGHDKMYWYQQDPGMELHLIHYSYGVNSTEKGDLSSESTVSRIRTEHFPLTLESARPSHTSQYLCASSEYPGRGEKLFFGSGTQLSVL.

This chain uses TRBV5-1 with TRBJ1-1, with 7 bases fitting TRBD1. The CDR3 consists of 16 residues. The trim removed 4 bases at V and 1 base at J, leaving 10 bases unmatched. CDR1 SGHRS and CDR2 YFSETQ come from the germline V gene. CDR3 loop: CASSAEQGVSNTEAFF. The CDR3 DNA reads TGCGCCAGCAGCGCAGAGCAGGGGGTGTCGAACACTGAAGCTTTCTTT.

This clone has just a few counts. The genes are TRBV18 and TRBJ1-1; D is undetermined. The CDR3 has 14 residues. Germline assignment: CDR1 KGHSH and CDR2 LQKENI. V dropped 4 bases and J dropped 1 base, with 10 bases sitting between them. Written as DNA, the CDR3 is TGTGCCAGCTCACTTCAACTGAGGAACACTGAAGCTTTCTTT. Encoded protein: CASSLQLRNTEAFF.

Points on this clone: Germline and junction disagree at one end, which may indicate a read error. This chain links TRBV6-1 with TRBJ1-4; maybe TRBD1 (5 bases). The germline V gene encodes CDR1 MNHNS and CDR2 SASEGT. CDR3 length equals 14 residues. CDR3 nucleotides: TGTGCCAGCAGCGGGACGGTGAATAATGGAAAACTGTTTTTT. Its protein product is CASSGTVNNGKLFF.

This sequence joins TRBV7-9 and TRBJ1-2, with D unresolved. The germline V and J ends were trimmed by 3 bases and 9 bases, with 11 bases remaining between them. In germline, CDR1 is SEHNR, CDR2 FQNEAQ (reference sequence). This CDR3 spans 12 amino acids. CDR3 coding DNA: TGTGCCAGCAGCTTTACAGAAAGTAGCTACACCTTC. Translating gives CASSFTESSYTF.

This chain connects TRBV28 to TRBJ1-4; D call uncertain. Germline V CDR1 and CDR2: MDHEN, SYDVKM. The CDR3 has 12 amino acids. The V gene lost 8 bases and the J gene lost 9 bases, with 13 bases spanning the gap. The CDR3 loop is CASFQKKKKLFF. The CDR3 DNA reads as TGTGCCAGCTTCCAGAAGAAGAAAAAACTGTTTTTT.

This clone was counted between two and nine times. This chain connects TRBV29-1 to TRBJ2-7; D unresolved. Trimming left V 4 bases short and J 4 bases short, with 17 bases between. Germline V gives CDR1 SQVTM, CDR2 ANQGSEA. This CDR3 region has 14 residues. The CDR3 DNA is TGCAGCGTTGGGGATGTCCTTGGAGCATACGAGCAGTACTTC. Its protein product is CSVGDVLGAYEQYF.

A few counts support this clone. The J gene is TRBJ1-1, the V gene TRBV29-1; D unresolved. The CDR3 contains 13 residues. The germline V gene encodes CDR1 SQVTM and CDR2 ANQGSEA. Trimming took off 4 bases at V and 1 base at J, with 10 bases between the two ends. CDR3 nucleotides: TGCAGCGTTGCCCCATCACAGAACACTGAAGCTTTCTTT. Translation gives CSVAPSQNTEAFF.

In its sample, this clone was seen a few times. The CDR3 here is CASSSSDSGGDTQYF. In DNA, the CDR3 is TGCGCCAGCAGCTCCTCGGACAGTGGAGGAGATACGCAGTATTTT. The rearrangement joins TRBV5-1 to TRBJ2-3; maybe TRBD1 (6 bases). V gave up 3 bases and J gave up 5 bases, with 16 bases separating them. Germline V CDR1 and CDR2: SGHRS, YFSETQ. This CDR3 has 15 residues. The full variable domain, its missing parts supplied by reference TRBV5-1 and TRBJ2-3, is KAGVTQTPRYLIKTRGQQVTLSCSPISGHRSVSWYQQTPGQGLQFLFEYFSETQRNKGNFPGRFSGRQFSNSRSEMNVSTLELGDSALYLCASSSSDSGGDTQYFGPGTRLTVL.

The chain recombines TRBV28 with TRBJ1-5; 9 bases line up with TRBD1. V trimming: 6 bases; J trimming: 9 bases; junction bases outside the gene matches: 9. Germline CDR1 MDHEN, CDR2 SYDVKM. This CDR3 contains 14 residues. The CDR3 spells CASSPTGGYSPQHF. CDR3 sequence (DNA): TGTGCCAGCAGCCCGACAGGGGGATACTCGCCCCAGCATTTT.

The V and J genes are TRBV2 and TRBJ2-1; D unresolved. The ends were cut back, 5 bases at V and 1 base at J, with 9 bases in the middle. The CDR3 has 14 residues. The germline V gene has CDR1 SNHLY and CDR2 FYNNEI. The CDR3 coding sequence is TGTGCCAGCAGTTTACTCCAATCCTACAATGAGCAGTTCTTC. Amino acids: CASSLLQSYNEQFF.

This clone was observed many times. The chain employs TRBV29-1 and TRBJ2-3; 8 bases align to TRBD1. The CDR3 spans 14 residues. Germline V lookup: CDR1 SQVTM, CDR2 ANQGSEA. The J segment lost 4 bases and the V segment lost 5 bases, leaving 8 bases of the junction unmatched. The chain's CDR3 is CSVSSGGLADTQYF. The CDR3 nucleotides are TGCAGCGTTTCGTCAGGGGGCCTAGCAGATACGCAGTATTTT.

The gene calls are TRBV29-1 and TRBJ2-7; no definite D call. Per germline, CDR1 SQVTM and CDR2 ANQGSEA. The length of the CDR3 is 13 residues. Trimming cost V 0 bases and J 6 bases, with 12 bases left between them. CDR3 nucleotides: TGCAGCGTTGAAGATTCGGCGATCAGCGAGCAGTACTTC. Residues: CSVEDSAISEQYF.